The 22 T cell receptor beta chains given below trace back to one sample, sequenced in a study of beta chain features in type 1 diabetes. Study-level results: Shortening that was moderate but significant affected the TCRB CDR3s of Type 1 diabetes patients in all four CD4+ subsets.

These receptors are not linked to any known antigen. cDNA synthesis used the whole RNA isolate, giving expressed TCRB sequences. Sequencing used immunoSEQ multiplex PCR; TCRdb keeps in-frame clones, though not all of them. The table lists about 45,000 clones, roughly 70% of them singletons. Sequencing was carried out using Tregs from blood. The receptor set was obtained from a woman between 18 and 30 years old with type 1 diabetes.

The CDR3 nucleotides read TGTGCCAGCAGTCAGACGGGGGTGGGGGTCTATGGCTACACCTTC. Translating gives CASSQTGVGVYGYTF. This chain connects TRBV27 to TRBJ1-2, with D maybe TRBD1 (5 bases). CDR1 is MNHEY, CDR2 SMNVEV, per germline (reference sequence). Between the trimmed V and J ends, which lost 5 bases and 4 bases, there was a span of 17 bases. The CDR3 sequence is 15 residues long.

The chain has TRBV7-2 and TRBJ2-7, with a weak D call TRBD2 (7 bases). In germline, CDR1 is SGHTA, CDR2 FQGNSA. This CDR3 contains 14 residues. V lost 5 bases, J lost 6 bases, and 17 bases lay in between. Here the CDR3 DNA reads TGTGCCAGCAGCGCCGTGGGGGGGGCGGGCGAGCAGTACTTC. Protein product: CASSAVGGAGEQYF.

The chain uses TRBV18 and TRBJ2-7, with a weak D call TRBD1 (6 bases). Deletions cut 3 bases from V and 0 bases from J, with 15 bases between. The CDR3 runs 16 residues. Germline-derived CDR1 and CDR2 are KGHSH and LQKENI. CDR3: CASSPSGTTGSYEQYF. CDR3 sequence (DNA): TGTGCCAGCTCACCTTCAGGCACGACAGGCTCCTACGAGCAGTACTTC.

V usage is TRBV6-8 and J usage is TRBJ2-1, with D possibly being TRBD2 (5 bases). Trimming took off 7 bases at V and 9 bases at J, with 13 bases between the two ends. Germline assignment: CDR1 MNHGY and CDR2 SAAAGT. This CDR3 is 12 amino acids long. In DNA, the CDR3 is TGTGCCAGCATCTTCAGCGGTACTGAGCAGTTCTTC. It codes for CASIFSGTEQFF.

This rearrangement joins TRBV7-3 to TRBJ2-3; 9 nucleotides align to TRBD2. This CDR3 has 15 residues. The J segment lost 7 bases and the V segment lost 5 bases, leaving 10 bases of the junction unmatched. Germline V gene data show CDR1 as SGHTA and CDR2 as FQGTGA. The CDR3 DNA is TGTGCCAGCAGCCCGGGCCGCGGGAGGGGAAATACGCAGTATTTT. It codes for CASSPGRGRGNTQYF.

This clone was recorded a few times. This chain connects TRBV6-6 to TRBJ2-5, with D unclear. Germline loops: CDR1 MNHNY, CDR2 SVGAGI (reference sequence). The CDR3 is 12 amino acids. V was clipped by 8 bases and J by 2 bases, with 9 bases between them. CDR3 sequence: CASRVPQETQYF. CDR3 DNA sequence: TGTGCCAGCCGGGTCCCGCAAGAGACCCAGTACTTC.

This clone was recorded only once. This rearrangement joins TRBV6-1 to TRBJ2-7, with D possibly TRBD1 on 6 matching bases. V was clipped by 6 bases and J by 2 bases, with 14 bases between them. The germline gives CDR1 MNHNS, CDR2 SASEGT. The CDR3 extends over 14 amino acids. The CDR3 DNA reads TGTGCCAGCAGAACCGGGACACCCACCTACGAGCAGTACTTC. It translates to CASRTGTPTYEQYF.

V is TRBV7-9 and J is TRBJ2-7, with D possibly TRBD2 on 6 matching bases. There are 15 residues in the CDR3. CDR1 SEHNR and CDR2 FQNEAQ come from the germline V gene (reference sequence). Trimming removed 0 bases from V and 4 bases from J, with 13 bases in between. CDR3 DNA: TGTGCCAGCAGCTTAGCGTCGCAGGGAGGATACGAGCAGTACTTC. This encodes CASSLASQGGYEQYF.

V and J are TRBV29-1 and TRBJ2-7; 7 bases agree with TRBD1. Germline V gene lookup returns CDR1 SQVTM and CDR2 ANQGSEA. J gave up 1 base and V 3 bases, and 3 bases lay outside the gene matches. This CDR3 has 13 residues. The CDR3 protein is CSVEGRGSYEQYF. CDR3 DNA: TGCAGCGTTGAGGGCAGGGGGTCCTACGAGCAGTACTTC.

The CDR3 DNA follows: TGTGCCAGCAGGCTCCGACTAGCGGGTTGGTACGAGCAGTACTTC. It translates to CASRLRLAGWYEQYF. The rearrangement uses TRBV27 and TRBJ2-7; 10 positions agree with TRBD2. Germline CDR1 is MNHEY and CDR2 is SMNVEV (reference sequence). The V segment lost 6 bases and the J segment 4 bases; nucleotides outside the gene matches: 9. The CDR3 has 15 residues.

V and J are TRBV19 and TRBJ1-5; TRBD1 is a possible D gene (5 bases). In germline, CDR1 is LNHDA, CDR2 SQIVND (reference sequence). The ends were cut back, 3 bases at V and 2 bases at J, with 8 bases in the middle. This CDR3 contains 14 residues. The CDR3 loop is CASSIPGGNQPQHF. CDR3 DNA: TGTGCCAGTAGTATCCCGGGGGGCAATCAGCCCCAGCATTTT. The full variable domain, its missing parts supplied by reference TRBV19 and TRBJ1-5, is DGGITQSPKYLFRKEGQNVTLSCEQNLNHDAMYWYRQDPGQGLRLIYYSQIVNDFQKGDIAEGYSVSREKKESFPLTVTSAQKNPTAFYLCASSIPGGNQPQHFGDGTRLSIL.

About this clone itself: Sequence at one end of the junction differs from germline and may be a read error. The rearrangement joins TRBV7-2 to TRBJ2-6; 7 bases agree with TRBD1. This CDR3 spans 15 amino acids. From germline, CDR1 is SGHTA and CDR2 FQGNSA. The CDR3 loop reads CASNLGGTGANVLTF. Here the CDR3 DNA reads TGTGCCAGCAACTTAGGGGGCACTGGGGCCAACGTCCTGACTTTC. The complete variable domain, with remaining parts taken from reference TRBV7-2 and TRBJ2-6, reads GAGVSQSPSNKVTEKGKDVELRCDPISGHTALYWYRQSLGQGLEFLIYFQGNSAPDKSGLPSDRFSAERTGGSVSTLTIQRTQQEDSAVYLCASNLGGTGANVLTFGAGSRLTVL.

This chain uses TRBV15 with TRBJ1-2; D is undetermined. Germline V CDR1 and CDR2: LNHNV, YYDKDF (reference sequence). Trimming stripped 0 bases from V and 3 bases from J, with 2 bases between. The CDR3 contains 12 residues. The CDR3 DNA sequence: TGTGCCACCAGCAGAGACTACTATGGCTACACCTTC. Protein sequence: CATSRDYYGYTF.

The CDR3 reads CASSTESYNEQFF. CDR3 in DNA: TGTGCCAGCAGCACCGAGTCCTACAATGAGCAGTTCTTC. This sequence joins TRBV6-5 and TRBJ2-1; D remains unclear. This CDR3 region has 13 residues. CDR1 and CDR2 (germline): MNHEY, SVGAGI. V shed 6 bases and J shed 1 base, with 7 bases lying between them.

A few counts support this clone. This rearrangement joins TRBV19 to TRBJ1-5, with D maybe TRBD1 (6 bases). From germline, CDR1 is LNHDA and CDR2 SQIVND (reference sequence). V lost 5 bases to trimming and J lost 2 bases, with 13 bases between them. CDR3 length: 15 amino acids. CDR3 nucleotide sequence: TGTGCCAGTAGTCCCACAGGGTCGGGCAATCAGCCCCAGCATTTT. Amino acids: CASSPTGSGNQPQHF.

V gene TRBV5-1 combines with J gene TRBJ1-2, with TRBD1 identical over 8 bases. Germline V lookup: CDR1 SGHRS, CDR2 YFSETQ. The V gene end was trimmed by 0 bases and the J gene end by 8 bases; junction bases not matched to a gene: 6. This CDR3 comprises 14 residues. This chain's CDR3 is CASSLGSTGDGYTF. DNA for the CDR3: TGCGCCAGCAGCTTGGGGTCGACAGGGGACGGCTACACCTTC.

The chain employs TRBV6-4 and TRBJ2-5; possibly TRBD1 for D (5 bases). Germline CDR1 is MRHNA and CDR2 is SNTAGT. The CDR3 extends over 13 amino acids. V lost 6 bases to trimming and J lost 1 base, with 9 bases between them. CDR3 sequence (DNA): TGTGCCAGCAGGGAAAGGGGCCAAGAGACCCAGTACTTC. Protein: CASRERGQETQYF.

V gene TRBV7-9 combines with J gene TRBJ1-1; possibly TRBD1 for D (5 bases). The germline V gene has CDR1 SEHNR and CDR2 FQNEAQ (reference sequence). V lost 5 bases and J lost 2, with 18 bases in between. CDR3 size: 16 residues. The DNA of the CDR3 is TGTGCCAGCAGCCCGTTCAAGACAGATCCTAACACTGAAGCTTTCTTT. Its translation: CASSPFKTDPNTEAFF.

J is TRBJ2-1 and V is TRBV29-1; 14 positions match TRBD2. The CDR3 is 12 residues long. With 7 bases clipped from V and 9 bases from J, the junction kept 2 bases outside the gene matches. Germline V gene sequence: CDR1 SQVTM, CDR2 ANQGSEA. The CDR3 is CSGGLAGAEQFF. The CDR3 nucleotides are TGCAGCGGGGGACTAGCGGGAGCTGAGCAGTTCTTC.

This clone was counted between two and nine times. V usage is TRBV5-4 and J usage is TRBJ1-2, with D hard to call. Trimming took off 1 base at V and 8 bases at J, with 9 bases between the two ends. The CDR3 totals 12 residues. The germline gives CDR1 SGHNT, CDR2 YYREEE (reference sequence). The CDR3, as DNA: TGTGCCAGCAGCTTGTCGCAGGTGGGCTACACCTTC. Encoded protein: CASSLSQVGYTF.

CDR3 sequence reads: CASSPSQPPNYGYTF. CDR3 nucleotide sequence: TGTGCCAGCTCACCCTCACAGCCCCCCAACTATGGCTACACCTTC. The V and J genes are TRBV18 and TRBJ1-2, with D uncertain. Germline lookup yields CDR1 KGHSH and CDR2 LQKENI. This CDR3 contains 15 residues. V was cut by 3 bases and J by 2 bases, with 13 bases left in between. The variable domain in full, with the rest retrieved from reference TRBV18 and TRBJ1-2, is NAGVMQNPRHLVRRRGQEARLRCSPMKGHSHVYWYRQLPEEGLKFMVYLQKENIIDESGMPKERFSAEFPKEGPSILRIQQVVRGDSAAYFCASSPSQPPNYGYTFGSGTRLTVV.

CDR3 coding DNA: TGCGCCAGCAGCTTAGAGGGACAGAGGAATTCACCCCTCCACTTT. As protein: CASSLEGQRNSPLHF. V and J are TRBV5-1 and TRBJ1-6; TRBD1 matches 7 bases. Per the germline V gene, CDR1 is SGHRS and CDR2 is YFSETQ. The CDR3 extends over 15 amino acids. Trimming took 2 bases from V and 7 from J; bases not matched to a gene: 6.